The 2 T cell receptor beta chains in this list originate from one sample, sequenced in a study of human T cells and chemical hapten exposure. Sample time point: pre-sensitization, week 0. Treatment of the sample: therapeutic diphenylcyclopropenone sensitization with weekly scalp DPC. Someone pulled total RNA out of unfractionated whole blood. Via MiXCR, TCRdb re-called the RACE reads, giving one row per CDR3 protein. The data show about 35,000 distinct CDR3 sequences, with approximately 12% seen just once and around 1.9% held by the top ten. The starting material was whole blood, obtained in connection with sensitization to the hapten diphenylcyclopropenone (DPC). Receptor source: a middle-aged woman with alopecia areata. Some clones in this sample may be carry-over from other donors' samples.

The V gene is TRBV11-2, the J gene TRBJ2-7; the D is unclear. This CDR3 comprises 11 residues. Trimming removed 6 bases at V and 5 bases at J, with 8 bases between. The germline gives CDR1 SGHAT, CDR2 FQNNGV. CDR3 DNA sequence: TGTGCCAGCAGGGTAGCCGACGAGCAGTACTTC. Translating gives CASRVADEQYF.

V gene TRBV10-2 combines with J gene TRBJ2-7, with 10 bases that match TRBD2. This CDR3 contains 15 residues. The germline V gene has CDR1 WSHSY and CDR2 SAAADI. The V gene end was trimmed by 6 bases and the J gene end by 4 bases; junction bases not matched to a gene: 9. The DNA for the CDR3 is TGCGCCAGCAGACCCCTAGCGGGGGACTTTTACGAGCAGTACTTC. Amino acids: CASRPLAGDFYEQYF.